The clone carrying this TCR beta chain occurred many times. The data derive from a study of molecular identifiers for immune sequencing clone quantification. V was clipped by 1 base and J by 4 bases, with 13 bases between them. This CDR3 has 15 amino acids. Germline lookup yields CDR1 PRHDT and CDR2 FYEKMQ (reference sequence). One entry per CDR3 protein results from TCRdb running MiXCR on the PCR reads. The sample includes 50,000 or so distinct CDR3 sequences, almost 25% seen only once; the top ten take 1.5% to 2%. The sequence was obtained from a human donor in good health. Some libraries in this study had Jurkat cell RNA spiked in. Sequenced: naive CD8+ T cells from blood, with Jurkat cell RNA spiked in. The sample's subset: FACS-sorted CD8+CD4-CCR7+CD45RA+ naive T cells. The rearrangement uses TRBV13 and TRBJ1-1; D gene unclear. CDR3 loop: CASSLEGYLGTEAFF. The CDR3 DNA reads as TGTGCCAGCAGCTTAGAAGGGTACTTGGGCACTGAAGCTTTCTTT.